A selection of T cell receptor beta chains follows, all from one sample in a study of blood T cell repertoires in COVID-19. The table came from immunoSEQ multiplex PCR; TCRdb's copy has only in-frame clones and leaves some out. This repertoire shows some 200,000 clones, roughly 90% found once; its top ten account for under 3%. Sequenced input: PBMCs or T cells enriched from blood (not recorded which). The receptors stem from a woman in her twenties or thirties who had recovered from COVID-19. CDR3s include the opening cysteine and the closing phenylalanine or tryptophan. D genes are given only for firm matches. For some rows the clone size is stated as once, few or many, or as a class when expanded; others skip it.

size: few
V: TRBV4-2
D: -
J: TRBJ1-2
DNA: TGTGCCAGCAGCCACCCCCCCGGGCGGGCAGGAGGGAACTATGGCTACACCTTC
CDR3: CASSHPPGRAGGNYGYTF

size: -
V: TRBV7-3
D: TRBD1
J: TRBJ1-6
DNA: TGTGCCAGCAGCTTAACGGGACAGGAGAATTCACCCCTCCACTTT
CDR3: CASSLTGQENSPLHF

size: -
V: TRBV7-8
D: -
J: TRBJ1-4
DNA: TGTGCCAGCAGCGCTAGCAGCGGGCAGACAAATGAAAAACTGTTTTTT
CDR3: CASSASSGQTNEKLFF

size: -
V: TRBV7-3
D: TRBD1
J: TRBJ2-2
DNA: TGTGCCAGCAGCTTAACCGGGACAGGGATGTCGGGCACCGGGGAGCTGTTTTTT
CDR3: CASSLTGTGMSGTGELFF

size: once
V: TRBV3-1/TRBV3-2
D: TRBD2
J: TRBJ2-1
DNA: TGTGCCAGCAGCCAACAACTAGCGGGGTACAATGAGCAGTTCTTC
CDR3: CASSQQLAGYNEQFF

size: -
V: TRBV15
D: -
J: TRBJ2-2
DNA: TGTGCCACCAGCAGAGATTGGACAGCGGTGGGGGAGCTGTTTTTT
CDR3: CATSRDWTAVGELFF

size: once
V: TRBV11-2
D: TRBD2
J: TRBJ2-3
DNA: TGTGCCAGCAGCTTATACACTGGACTAGCGGGGTCAGATACGCAGTATTTT
CDR3: CASSLYTGLAGSDTQYF

size: -
V: TRBV5-1
D: -
J: TRBJ2-2
DNA: TGCGCCAGCACCAGACGGAGGCTGTTTTTT
CDR3: CASTRRRLFF

size: -
V: TRBV7-9
D: TRBD1
J: TRBJ1-2
DNA: TGTGCCAGCAGCTCCATAAGGACAGGGAGCGGCTATGGCTACACCTTC
CDR3: CASSSIRTGSGYGYTF

size: -
V: TRBV18
D: TRBD1
J: TRBJ1-2
DNA: TGTGCCAGCTCACCAACGGGACAGGGCCACGGCTACACCTTC
CDR3: CASSPTGQGHGYTF

size: -
V: TRBV11-2
D: TRBD1
J: TRBJ2-7
DNA: TGTGCCAGCAGCCCAATAAAGTGGACAGGGAAATACGAGCAGTACTTC
CDR3: CASSPIKWTGKYEQYF

size: -
V: TRBV3-1/TRBV3-2
D: -
J: TRBJ1-2
DNA: TGTGCCAGCAGACAAGGACAGGGCTACACCTTC
CDR3: CASRQGQGYTF

size: -
V: TRBV4-1
D: -
J: TRBJ1-5
DNA: TGCGCCAGCAGCCGAGGAAGCAATCAGCCCCAGCATTTT
CDR3: CASSRGSNQPQHF

size: -
V: TRBV9
D: -
J: TRBJ2-3
DNA: TGTGCCAGCAGCGTAGGGGGCCAGGACACGGATACGCAGTATTTT
CDR3: CASSVGGQDTDTQYF

size: -
V: TRBV6-1
D: TRBD2
J: TRBJ2-3
DNA: TGTGCCAGCAGTGAAGGAAGCGGGGGGGGTTATACGCAGTATTTT
CDR3: CASSEGSGGGYTQYF

size: -
V: TRBV5-1
D: -
J: TRBJ1-6
DNA: TGCGCCAGCAGCTTGGTTCAGGGGAGAGATTCACCCCTCCACTTT
CDR3: CASSLVQGRDSPLHF

size: -
V: TRBV13
D: TRBD1
J: TRBJ1-1
DNA: TGTGCCAGCAGCTTAGGCCGGAGCAGGGGGCCCGCGGGGAGGAACACTGAAGCTTTCTTT
CDR3: CASSLGRSRGPAGRNTEAFF

size: -
V: TRBV7-2
D: -
J: TRBJ1-6
DNA: TGTGCCAGCAGCTCCCAGGGCGCTCGGGGGTCACCCCTCCACTTT
CDR3: CASSSQGARGSPLHF

size: -
V: TRBV6-5
D: -
J: TRBJ1-2
DNA: TGTGCCAGCGGCCGGGACTCGGAAGGCTACACCTTC
CDR3: CASGRDSEGYTF

size: -
V: TRBV5-1
D: TRBD2
J: TRBJ2-1
DNA: TGCGCCAGCAGCTCTATTAGCGGGGGATCCTACAATGAGCAGTTCTTC
CDR3: CASSSISGGSYNEQFF

size: -
V: TRBV5-1
D: TRBD1
J: TRBJ1-1
DNA: TGCGCCAGCAGCTTGAATTCAGGGGGCACTGAAGCTTTCTTT
CDR3: CASSLNSGGTEAFF

size: -
V: TRBV10-3
D: TRBD1
J: TRBJ1-1
DNA: TGTGCCATCAGGGCCGGACAGGGAATTCCTGAAGCTTTCTTT
CDR3: CAIRAGQGIPEAFF

size: once
V: TRBV2
D: TRBD2
J: TRBJ2-3
DNA: TGTGCCAGCAGTGGACTAGCGGGGGGGGGTAGCACAGATACGCAGTATTTT
CDR3: CASSGLAGGGSTDTQYF

size: -
V: TRBV6-1
D: TRBD2
J: TRBJ2-1
DNA: TGTGCCAGCAGTGGGAGGCCTAGCGGGGGGGCCGGTAATGAGCAGTTCTTC
CDR3: CASSGRPSGGAGNEQFF

size: -
V: TRBV25-1
D: -
J: TRBJ1-3
DNA: TGTGCCAGCTCCAGTGGCCACAGAGGAAACACCATATATTTT
CDR3: CASSSGHRGNTIYF

size: few
V: TRBV18
D: -
J: TRBJ1-6
DNA: TGTGCCAGCTCACAGGGAGATAGTTCACCCCTCCACTTT
CDR3: CASSQGDSSPLHF